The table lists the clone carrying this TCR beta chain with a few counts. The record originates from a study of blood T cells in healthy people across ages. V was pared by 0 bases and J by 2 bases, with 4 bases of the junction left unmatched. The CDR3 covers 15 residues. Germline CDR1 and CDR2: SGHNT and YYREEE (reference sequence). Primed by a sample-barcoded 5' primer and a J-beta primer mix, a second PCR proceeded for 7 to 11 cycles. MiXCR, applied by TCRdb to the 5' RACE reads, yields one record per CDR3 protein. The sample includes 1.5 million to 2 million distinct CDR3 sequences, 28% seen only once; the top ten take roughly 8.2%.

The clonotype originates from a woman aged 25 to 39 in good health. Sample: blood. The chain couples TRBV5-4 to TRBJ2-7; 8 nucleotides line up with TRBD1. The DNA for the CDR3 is TGTGCCAGCAGCTTGGCCCCAGGGGGCACCTACGAGCAGTACTTC. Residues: CASSLAPGGTYEQYF.